This T cell receptor beta chain was retrieved from a study of vaccination effects on CD4 cells after COVID-19. Sequencing was preceded by expansion of antigen-specific CD4+ T cells with viral peptide pools in the ViraFEST assay. Subsequent to roughly 10 days of culture, CD4+ T cells were isolated. Between March and December 2020, the person had a SARS-CoV-2 infection that PCR confirmed. A density of about 1.8 million PBMC per well was used; these cells were cultured with roughly 10 IU/ml IL-2 and roughly 9.5 ug/ml peptides. Half-medium changes using IL-2 medium occurred on days 3 and 7. As regards this clone: Its antigen is undetermined.

Points from the study as a whole: Few convalescent patients were included, and no early post-infection timepoints were sampled. Whether induced by infection or by vaccine, clones showed marked clonal contraction late after vaccination.

V was pared by 6 bases and J by 6 bases, with 4 bases of the junction left unmatched. This CDR3 region has 12 residues. The data were produced by immunoSEQ multiplex PCR, yet TCRdb's version contains in-frame clones alone and is incomplete. The sample yields tens of thousands of clones, 75% to 85% seen once. The chain employs TRBV12-3 or TRBV12-4 and TRBJ1-2; 7 bases line up with TRBD1. The source is a human donor who had a prior SARS-CoV-2 infection. The sequences come from CD4+ T cells from PBMCs cultured with a peptide pool, collected before COVID-19 vaccination. The CDR3 DNA reads as TGTGCCAGCAGGACAGGGATGGATGGCTACACCTTC. Translated: CASRTGMDGYTF.